This TCR beta chain is from a study of identical twins (dated by TCRdb to about 2016). With regard to the full study: The study deep-sequenced TCR alpha and beta repertoires from monozygotic twins, unrelated adults of various ages and cord blood to test whether fetal clonotypes persist. To rule out contamination, replicate twin experiments were performed at different times with different library preparation protocols.

What the work shows at the level of the full study, not this receptor alone: Fewer insertions were carried by abundant cord blood beta clonotypes, a similar but weaker trend appeared in young adult naive repertoires, and no such trend appeared in memory repertoires. Because the same donors could not be followed over many years, the conclusions relied on cross-sectional statistical analysis. Compared with coincidental sharing between unrelated individuals, out-of-frame TCR alpha sequences shared between twins showed an excess of sequences with low generation probability. A weaker excess of twin sharing was found in beta out-of-frame sequences because the signal-to-noise ratio was lowered by fewer shared sequences. Out-of-frame TCR alpha sharing in monozygotic twins was systematically underestimated by recombination models, whereas sharing between unrelated individuals was in agreement with the recombination models. Zero-insertion analyses could be partly confounded by invariant T cells such as MAIT and iNKT, though diverse VJ usage argued against such confounding for most clonotypes.

The method behind the library was 5' RACE. Sequenced on an Illumina HiSeq 2000. A universal primer binding site was introduced by template switching, and a unique molecular identifier was present in the final cDNA, enabling accurate counting of TCR cDNA molecules. Specific primers in the conserved constant-segment region were used to synthesize first-strand cDNA for TCR alpha and beta chains. To control for contamination, every cDNA library carried two barcodes: a SMART-Mk sample barcode plus Illumina barcodes. Two successive PCR steps introduced TruSeq adapter sequences along with Illumina sample barcodes. The Illumina HiSeq platform was used with custom primers to sequence TCR alpha and beta cDNA libraries. In the source study's methods: Unique molecular identifiers were extracted from raw reads with MiGEC, and CDR3 positions were determined with MiXCR. Recombination models were inferred per individual with the repgenHMM and IGoR tools using an EM algorithm. Shared clonotype analysis was performed with the tcR package in R, normalizing sharing by the product of cloneset sizes. To study raw recombination without the effects of thymic and clonal selection, out-of-frame nonproductive sequences were analyzed. TCRdb reworked the public reads: Q25 trimming with fastp, MiXCR clone assembly, productive beta chains retained. Each CDR3 protein appears once, grouped with its most common genes and DNA. None of the V and J calls come from the authors' own analysis; TCRdb made them. This sample has 600,000 to 850,000 distinct CDR3 sequences in its table, and roughly 18% of those were observed once. The top ten constitute around 13% of the sample.

All donors were healthy Caucasians. The twin cohort comprised three pairs of female monozygotic twins, all aged roughly 18 to 29 years. Peripheral blood mononuclear cells were used as the source from which RNA for TCR libraries was isolated. On this clonotype: The antigen it recognizes is unknown. No much larger clone is present one base from it, and per-base qualities are unavailable.

These data are also associated with another study on T cells expressing NK-cell markers. The second investigation adds: Fewer than ten donors provided sorted CD3+CD56+NKG2C+, CD3+CD56+NKG2C- and CD3+CD56-NKG2C+ T-cell subsets, whose TCR beta-chain repertoires were profiled. Of the eight sequenced donors, seven were found to be HCMV-seropositive and one was found to be HCMV-seronegative. In several experiments an anti-gammadeltaTCR antibody was added to restrict sorting to alphabetaTCR-expressing T cells. For over five donors, the dominant CD3+CD56+NKG2C+ clonotypes were among the top 10 CD8+ clonotypes and accounted for roughly 1.0-8% of CD8+ T cells. Those dominant clonotypes were again the most abundant among CD3+CD56-NKG2C+ cells in a handful of donors, at roughly 25-65%. Whether the expanded NKG2C-expressing T cell clones were specific for HCMV antigens was left unclear. All eight donors whose samples were sequenced were randomly selected healthy volunteers, three of them men and five women. To determine HCMV serostatus, a commercial ELISA kit was used to detect HCMV-specific IgG in serum. For over five donors, bulk peripheral blood T-cell repertoires were also sequenced from unsorted PBMC. Reads were demultiplexed and grouped by UMI with MIGEC, and clonotypes were assembled and quantified with MiTCR. To exclude erroneous sequences, only TCR cDNA sequences supported by at least two reads were retained. Downstream repertoire analysis used the tcR package, and clonotypes were matched across fractions by CDR3 nucleotide sequence plus V segment. VDJmatch was used to annotate antigen specificity against VDJdb, with one amino acid substitution allowed in CDR3.

The source material was PBMCs. The receptor's source is a woman aged 18-29 years in good health.

The CDR3 reads CASRINTYNEQFF. At the DNA level, the sequence is TGTGCCAGCAGAATCAATACCTACAATGAGCAGTTCTTC. This chain is built from TRBV12-3 or TRBV12-4 and TRBJ2-1; the D gene remains uncertain. From the cysteine up to the phenylalanine, the CDR3 has a length of 13 residues. The sequence is cut down to CDR3 DNA, 39 bases in frame from base 1. V loses 6 bases of germline sequence and J loses 2 bases, and the interval between the two ends is 8 bases.